Listed below are T cell receptor beta chains from one sample, sequenced in a study of blood T cell repertoires in COVID-19. The table came from immunoSEQ multiplex PCR; TCRdb's copy has only in-frame clones and leaves some out. The table lists more than 300,000 clones, around 89% of them singletons. Sample: peripheral blood. The source is a woman between 25 and 40 years old with COVID-19, enrolled during active disease. Each CDR3 is given with its conserved first and last residue. Each record gives: J gene, clone size, V gene, CDR3 length, D gene, CDR3 DNA, CDR3 protein. D genes are given only for firm matches. Size tells how often a clone was seen (once, few, many) or the class of an expanded clone, and some rows leave it out.

J: TRBJ1-2; size: NA; V: TRBV24-1; length: 11; D: NA; DNA: TGTGCCACATCGGGGGGCTATGGCTACACCTTC; CDR3: CATSGGYGYTF
J: TRBJ1-2; size: NA; V: TRBV6-2/TRBV6-3; length: 15; D: NA; DNA: TGTGCCAGCAGTTACTCGGAGACAGCTAACTATGGCTACACCTTC; CDR3: CASSYSETANYGYTF
J: TRBJ2-7; size: few; V: TRBV4-1; length: 16; D: TRBD2; DNA: TGCGCCAGCAGCCAACTAGCGGGGGGTCTATTTTACGAGCAGTACTTC; CDR3: CASSQLAGGLFYEQYF
J: TRBJ2-1; size: NA; V: TRBV19; length: 16; D: NA; DNA: TGTGCCAGTAGCTCGACCGCCGGAGGCTTATACAATGAGCAGTTCTTC; CDR3: CASSSTAGGLYNEQFF
J: TRBJ1-2; size: NA; V: TRBV13; length: 12; D: NA; DNA: TGTGCCAGCAGCTTAGGATTATATGGCTACACCTTC; CDR3: CASSLGLYGYTF
J: TRBJ1-5; size: NA; V: TRBV4-3; length: 18; D: TRBD1; DNA: TGCGCCAGCAGCCAAGATGGAGGTCCGGGACAGGGAAATCAGCCCCAGCATTTT; CDR3: CASSQDGGPGQGNQPQHF
J: TRBJ1-2; size: NA; V: TRBV19; length: 15; D: TRBD1; DNA: TGTGCCAGTAGTATTAGACAGGGGGCTGGCTATGGCTACACCTTC; CDR3: CASSIRQGAGYGYTF
J: TRBJ1-4; size: NA; V: TRBV2; length: 13; D: NA; DNA: TGTGCCAGAGGGAGTGGGGTCGGGGAAAAACTGTTTTTT; CDR3: CARGSGVGEKLFF
J: TRBJ2-3; size: once; V: TRBV7-2; length: 13; D: TRBD2; DNA: TGTGCCAGCAGCTTCCGGGGGGCAGATACGCAGTATTTT; CDR3: CASSFRGADTQYF
J: TRBJ1-2; size: NA; V: TRBV5-1; length: 15; D: TRBD1; DNA: TGCGCCAGCAGAACTCTCGACAGGGTGGACTATGGCTACACCTTC; CDR3: CASRTLDRVDYGYTF
J: TRBJ1-4; size: NA; V: TRBV7-2; length: 14; D: NA; DNA: TGTGCCAGCAGCACAGAACTAACTAATGAAAAACTGTTTTTT; CDR3: CASSTELTNEKLFF
J: TRBJ2-2; size: few; V: TRBV5-1; length: 16; D: TRBD1; DNA: TGCGCCAGCAGCCCCGGCGACAGGGCTGGGACCGGGGAGCTGTTTTTT; CDR3: CASSPGDRAGTGELFF